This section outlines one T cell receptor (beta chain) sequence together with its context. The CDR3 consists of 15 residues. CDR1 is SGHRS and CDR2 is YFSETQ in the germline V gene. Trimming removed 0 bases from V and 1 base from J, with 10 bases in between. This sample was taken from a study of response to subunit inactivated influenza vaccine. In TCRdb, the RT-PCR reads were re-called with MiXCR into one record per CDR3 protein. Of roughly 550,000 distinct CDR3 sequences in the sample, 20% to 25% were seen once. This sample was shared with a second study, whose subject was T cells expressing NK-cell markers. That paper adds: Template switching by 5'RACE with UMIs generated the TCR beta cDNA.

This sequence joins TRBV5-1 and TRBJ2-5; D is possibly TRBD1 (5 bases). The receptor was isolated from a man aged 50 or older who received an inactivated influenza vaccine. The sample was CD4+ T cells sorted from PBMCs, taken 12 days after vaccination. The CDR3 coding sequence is TGCGCCAGCAGCTTGGAGGGGTCAGTCCAAGAGACCCAGTACTTC. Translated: CASSLEGSVQETQYF.